The 22 T cell receptor beta chains below all came from one sample that was sequenced in a study of blood T cells in healthy people across ages. Sample-barcoded 5' priming and a J-beta primer mix drove a second PCR of about 6 to 12 cycles. Each CDR3 protein is one row after TCRdb ran MiXCR on the 5' RACE reads. This sample has some 890,000 distinct CDR3 sequences, with about 28% found just once. The same specimen was also included in a second study, on T cells of mothers and their children.

What was sequenced was blood. The receptors originated from a woman aged 40 to 50 in good health.

This clonotype was seen at least ten times. The chain couples TRBV6-2 or TRBV6-3 to TRBJ2-3; the D is unclear. V shed 7 bases and J shed 2 bases, with 10 bases lying between them. Germline CDR1 reads MNHEY; CDR2 reads SVGEGT. The CDR3 totals 13 residues. DNA for the CDR3: TGTGCCAGCACCGACCACATCACAGATACGCAGTATTTT. Protein sequence: CASTDHITDTQYF.

The chain carries TRBV28 and TRBJ1-1; D possibly corresponds to TRBD1 (5 bases). Trimming cost V 7 bases and J 6 bases, with 18 bases left between them. CDR1 and CDR2 from the germline V gene are MDHEN and SYDVKM. The CDR3 runs 14 residues. The CDR3 DNA reads as TGTGCCAGCACCCTCGGGGGGTCTAACGCTGAAGCTTTCTTT. Its protein product is CASTLGGSNAEAFF.

A remark on this clonotype: A much larger clone lies one base from this, so it may be a read error. V usage is TRBV6-4 and J usage is TRBJ1-2; 8 bases map to TRBD1. Unmatched junction bases numbered 4, after V lost 6 bases and J lost 1 base. The CDR3 is 14 amino acids. Per germline, CDR1 MRHNA and CDR2 SNTAGT. In nucleotides, the CDR3 is TGTGCCAGCAGCGAGACAGGGGATAACTATGGCTACACCTTC. Its translation: CASSETGDNYGYTF.

In this sample, this clonotype turned up a few times. The chain joins TRBV5-1 to TRBJ1-4; no clear D gene. CDR3 length: 16 amino acids. Germline loops: CDR1 SGHRS, CDR2 YFSETQ. Trimming pared 2 bases from V and 3 bases from J, leaving 14 bases between. The chain's CDR3 is CASSLGTRAANEKLFF. The CDR3 DNA is TGCGCCAGCAGCTTAGGCACAAGAGCAGCTAATGAAAAACTGTTTTTT.

The table lists this clonotype with many counts. V is TRBV7-8 and J is TRBJ1-4; D gene uncertain. The V and J ends lost 1 base and 13 bases respectively, with 13 bases between them. CDR1 SGHVS and CDR2 FQNEAQ come from the germline V gene. The CDR3 has 13 residues. DNA for the CDR3: TGTGCCAGCAGCTTAGAGCGGGAGGGAGTACTGTTTTTT. Translating gives CASSLEREGVLFF.

The chain carries TRBV6-5 and TRBJ1-1; 9 bases line up with TRBD1. With 4 bases clipped from V and 1 base from J, the junction kept 10 bases outside the gene matches. This CDR3 spans 17 amino acids. CDR1 MNHEY and CDR2 SVGAGI come from the germline V gene. The CDR3 nucleotides are TGTGCCAGCAGTTTTGGTGGATCGGGACAGGGGAACACTGAAGCTTTCTTT. This codes for CASSFGGSGQGNTEAFF.

This clonotype was counted between two and nine times. The chain combines TRBV3-1 with TRBJ1-1; no firm D call. V was shortened by 1 base and J by 10 bases, with 16 bases between the two germline ends. The CDR3 is made up of 14 amino acids. Germline V gene lookup returns CDR1 LGHDT and CDR2 YNNKEL (reference sequence). CDR3 in DNA: TGTGCCAGCAGCCAAGGCCCGGGTCCCTACGGAGCTTTCTTT. Its protein product is CASSQGPGPYGAFF.

The chain recombines TRBV20-1 with TRBJ2-4; TRBD1 matches at 10 bases. Trimming removed 3 bases from V and 8 bases from J; junction bases left unmatched: 7. CDR1 is DFQATT, CDR2 SNEGSKA, per germline (reference sequence). This CDR3 spans 14 amino acids. The CDR3 loop is CSARDRGEGDIQYF. The CDR3 DNA reads TGCAGTGCTAGGGACAGGGGGGAAGGTGACATTCAGTACTTC.

This clonotype turned up a few times. The chain links TRBV7-9 to TRBJ2-2; TRBD1 matches at 7 bases. The V segment lost 1 base and the J segment 5 bases; nucleotides outside the gene matches: 4. This CDR3 region has 15 residues. The germline V gene encodes CDR1 SEHNR and CDR2 FQNEAQ (reference sequence). The CDR3 nucleotides read TGTGCCAGCAGCTTAGGACAGGGTCAAACCGGGGAGCTGTTTTTT. This sequence encodes CASSLGQGQTGELFF.

This clonotype was counted ten times or more. This chain connects TRBV12-3 or TRBV12-4 to TRBJ2-7; TRBD1 agrees at 8 bases. CDR3 size: 13 residues. J gave up 1 base and V 5 bases, and 1 base lay outside the gene matches. The CDR3, as DNA: TGTGCCAGCAGTGGGGACAGGTCCTACGAGCAGTACTTC. This translates into CASSGDRSYEQYF.

At least ten counts were recorded for this clonotype. The chain carries TRBV7-3 and TRBJ2-3; no definite D call. The V end lost 5 bases, the J end lost 4 bases, and 19 bases lay between the germline ends. The V gene's germline CDR1 is SGHTA and CDR2 FQGTGA. The CDR3 runs 16 residues. The CDR3 sequence: CASSVGHLVGADTQYF. The CDR3 bases are TGTGCCAGCAGCGTCGGGCACTTGGTAGGAGCAGATACGCAGTATTTT.

This chain joins TRBV4-1 and TRBJ1-2; unclear D gene. The CDR3 runs to 13 residues. The V end lost 1 base, the J end lost 9 bases, and 12 bases lay between the germline ends. Germline assignment: CDR1 MGHRA and CDR2 YSYEKL. DNA for the CDR3: TGCGCCAGCAGCCAAGTGGGTCAAAAAAGCTACACCTTC. It specifies CASSQVGQKSYTF.

The chain uses TRBV28 and TRBJ1-2, with D perhaps matching TRBD1 (6 bases). Germline CDR1 reads MDHEN; CDR2 reads SYDVKM. V was cut by 4 bases and J by 2 bases, with 20 bases left in between. The CDR3 consists of 17 residues. In nucleotides, the CDR3 is TGTGCCAGCAGTTCCCCCTCTGGGGGGGGCATGAACTATGGCTACACCTTC. Protein sequence: CASSSPSGGGMNYGYTF.

As to this clonotype: A much larger clone lies a single base off, so this may be a read error. The chain links TRBV9 to TRBJ2-1; no clear D. The CDR3 extends over 13 amino acids. V was trimmed by 2 bases and J by 9 bases, leaving 12 bases between them. Germline values: CDR1 SGDLS, CDR2 YYNGEE. The CDR3 region is CASSVARPGEQFF. In DNA, the CDR3 is TGTGCCAGCAGCGTCGCCAGGCCGGGTGAGCAGTTCTTC.

This clonotype was counted many times. The chain uses TRBV24-1 and TRBJ2-7; 10 positions agree with TRBD1. The V and J ends lost 3 bases and 6 bases, in that order; junction bases with no gene match: 4. This CDR3 has 14 residues. Germline V lookup: CDR1 KGHDR, CDR2 SFDVKD. The CDR3 bases are TGTGCCACCAGTGATCCGGGACAGGGGTTCGAGCAGTACTTC. Translating it yields CATSDPGQGFEQYF.

The sample holds a few counts of this clonotype. The chain carries TRBV7-2 and TRBJ1-2, with D maybe TRBD1 (5 bases). Germline values: CDR1 SGHTA, CDR2 FQGNSA. There are 13 residues in the CDR3. Between the trimmed V and J ends, which lost 11 bases and 0 bases, there was a span of 13 bases. CDR3 in amino acids: CALKQVSNYGYTF. Written as DNA, the CDR3 is TGTGCCTTGAAACAGGTTTCTAACTATGGCTACACCTTC.

V usage is TRBV7-2 and J usage is TRBJ1-1, with a possible D match to TRBD1 (5 bases). Looked up from germline, CDR1 is SGHTA and CDR2 is FQGNSA. This CDR3 spans 14 amino acids. Trimming cost V 3 bases and J 1 base, with 9 bases left between them. CDR3 sequence (DNA): TGTGCCAGCAGCTTCCAAGGACAGAACACTGAAGCTTTCTTT. This translates into CASSFQGQNTEAFF.

For this clonotype: A much larger clone sits a single nucleotide away, making a read error possible. This CDR3 reads CAISERGNEQFF. CDR3 nucleotide sequence: TGTGCCATCAGTGAGAGGGGCAATGAGCAGTTCTTC. The rearrangement joins TRBV10-3 to TRBJ2-1; TRBD1 is a possible D gene (5 bases). Deletions cut 2 bases from V and 6 bases from J, with 5 bases between. The CDR3 length is 12 residues. Germline values: CDR1 ENHRY, CDR2 SYGVKD.

This clonotype turned up a few times. The chain employs TRBV20-1 and TRBJ2-1; D is unclear. Trimming shortened V by 2 bases and J by 15 bases, and 14 bases separated the two germline ends. The germline V gene encodes CDR1 DFQATT and CDR2 SNEGSKA (reference sequence). The CDR3 is 11 residues long. The CDR3 reads CSARFVLDSFF. The DNA of the CDR3 is TGCAGTGCTAGATTCGTTCTAGACTCGTTCTTC.

The chain joins TRBV28 to TRBJ1-1, with D perhaps TRBD1 (6 bases). The germline CDR1 and CDR2 sequences are MDHEN and SYDVKM. This CDR3 is 15 amino acids long. Trimming cost V 5 bases and J 1 base, with 14 bases left between them. CDR3 nucleotides: TGTGCCAGCAGTATGGGACACGCAGCGAACACTGAAGCTTTCTTT. Translation: CASSMGHAANTEAFF.

This clonotype appeared a few times. This chain joins TRBV20-1 and TRBJ1-1; D remains ambiguous. From germline, CDR1 is DFQATT and CDR2 SNEGSKA (reference sequence). The CDR3 covers 15 residues. Trimming took off 5 bases at V and 6 bases at J, with 22 bases between the two ends. The CDR3 DNA follows: TGCAGTGCTCCTAGTAGGAGGATGGCAAGCCCTGAAGCTTTCTTT. Protein product: CSAPSRRMASPEAFF.

J is TRBJ2-3 and V is TRBV4-1; a weak D match, TRBD1 (6 bases). The CDR3 sequence is 17 residues long. Looked up from germline, CDR1 is MGHRA and CDR2 is YSYEKL. Trimming left V 4 bases short and J 2 bases short, with 19 bases between. CDR3 sequence (DNA): TGCGCCAGCAGCCGCCGACGGACAGCCCTATCCACAGATACGCAGTATTTT. It translates to CASSRRRTALSTDTQYF.